The T cell receptor (beta chain) under discussion was sequenced for a study of blood T cells in healthy people across ages. Turning to the study itself: Capturing about one barcoded beta molecule per two T cells was achieved by template switching.

Staff drew roughly 10 milliliters of peripheral blood from each donor. A sample-barcoded 5' primer and a J-beta primer mix were used in a second PCR of roughly 6 to 11 cycles. TCRdb analysed the 5' RACE reads with MiXCR anew, one entry per CDR3 protein. The table records about 1.8 million distinct CDR3 sequences, around half of them present only once. Germline V gene lookup returns CDR1 DFQATT and CDR2 SNEGSKA (reference sequence). Trimming removed 5 bases at V and 0 bases at J, with 17 bases between. The CDR3 sequence is 16 residues long. V is TRBV20-1 and J is TRBJ2-1, with D tentatively TRBD2 (5 bases). The clonotype was recovered from a woman aged 40 to 50 in good health. The sequenced sample was blood. CDR3 protein: CSASNPDSSSYNEQFF. The CDR3 region has the DNA TGCAGTGCTTCCAACCCGGACTCGAGCTCCTACAATGAGCAGTTCTTC.